The clone carrying this TCR beta chain has at least ten counts. Trimming took 4 bases from V and 0 from J; bases not matched to a gene: 5. Germline CDR1 and CDR2: KGHSH and LQKENI. The CDR3 has 15 residues. This sample stems from a study of regulatory T cells in long-lasting Graves disease. Time point meaning: newly diagnosed GD, antithyroid drugs for less than 3 months. Preparation of the TCR library used RNA extracted from PBMCs. Arm-PCR with iRepertoire HTBI primers amplified the CDR3 regions for these TCR beta libraries. Via MiXCR, TCRdb re-called the multiplex PCR reads, giving one row per CDR3 protein. The sample lists 440,000 or so distinct CDR3 sequences, about 15% occurring once. Separately, the same data were catalogued under a study of T cells in Graves' hyperthyroidism and ophthalmopathy. That work adds: The definition of stable Graves' hyperthyroidism was no ophthalmopathy progression within 18 months.

The sequence was obtained from a woman in her thirties with Graves disease. Sequencing used peripheral blood mononuclear cells (PBMCs), obtained at new diagnosis, from a patient treated with antithyroid drugs. The V call is TRBV18, the J call TRBJ1-1; 7 positions agree with TRBD1. The CDR3 region is CASSLGTVLNTEAFF. CDR3 bases: TGTGCCAGCTCACTAGGGACAGTCTTGAACACTGAAGCTTTCTTT. The full variable domain, in which reference TRBV18 and TRBJ1-1 provide the parts outside the CDR3, is NAGVMQNPRHLVRRRGQEARLRCSPMKGHSHVYWYRQLPEEGLKFMVYLQKENIIDESGMPKERFSAEFPKEGPSILRIQQVVRGDSAAYFCASSLGTVLNTEAFFGQGTRLTVV.